This T cell receptor (beta chain) was recorded in a study of T cell repertoires in cytomegalovirus infection. There are a few counts of this clonotype. Antigen unknown. Study-wide findings and caveats: Dominating the ex vivo response were TCR beta clonotypes that were CMV-specific and HLA-C-restricted.

Via MiXCR, TCRdb re-called the reads, giving one row per CDR3 protein. The table shows 200,000 to 300,000 distinct CDR3 sequences, with over 8% occurring only once. This clonotype was obtained from a human donor in good health (CMV status not recorded). Some clones in this sample may be carry-over from other donors' samples. Sequencing was carried out using PBMCs.

The DNA of the CDR3 is TGCAGTGCTCCCGGGACCGGCTATGGCTACACCTTC. As protein: CSAPGTGYGYTF. The chain recombines TRBV20-1 with TRBJ1-2, with D possibly TRBD1 on 5 matching bases. The V end lost 5 bases, the J end lost 4 bases, and 11 bases lay between the germline ends. This CDR3 spans 12 amino acids. Looked up from germline, CDR1 is DFQATT and CDR2 is SNEGSKA (reference sequence).